This T cell receptor beta chain was recovered during a study of cytomegalovirus exposure and HLA in healthy donors. There are a few counts of this clone. The antigen is undetermined. Study-level results: It was reportedly the case that the classifier diagnosed cytomegalovirus status with high specificity and sensitivity.

The CDR3 loop spans 15 amino acids. Germline CDR1 is SEHNR and CDR2 is FQNEAQ (reference sequence). Germline trimming cut 5 bases from V and 4 bases from J; bases unmatched to any gene: 10. Primers: 60 Vbeta forward and 13 Jbeta reverse. The method was immunoSEQ multiplex PCR; TCRdb's version includes in-frame clones alone and lacks a portion of them. The data contain about 170,000 clones, 73% of them singletons. Input material: PBMCs. The sequence was collected from a woman aged 18-30 years in good health and CMV-seropositive. The V and J genes are TRBV7-9 and TRBJ2-5, with TRBD1 identical over 7 bases. The CDR3 spells CASSRLQQGRETQYF. CDR3 DNA sequence: TGTGCCAGCAGCCGCCTTCAACAGGGGCGAGAGACCCAGTACTTC.